The 5 T cell receptor beta chains below all came from one sample that was sequenced in a study of cytomegalovirus exposure and HLA in healthy donors. Method: immunoSEQ multiplex PCR; TCRdb's copy keeps in-frame clones and lacks some. This table has under 150,000 clones, 88% appearing once. The sample consisted of PBMCs. The source of these receptors is a woman between 18 and 30 years old in good health and CMV-seropositive.

The chain joins TRBV11-3 to TRBJ1-1; 9 bases are a match to TRBD1. The germline V gene has CDR1 SGHNT and CDR2 YENEEA. The V and J ends lost 4 bases and 11 bases, in that order; junction bases with no gene match: 5. CDR3 length: 12 residues. CDR3 sequence (DNA): TGTGCCAGCAGCTCTGAAGGACAGGGGGCTTTCTTT. As protein: CASSSEGQGAFF.

The rearrangement links TRBV5-6 to TRBJ1-6, with D perhaps matching TRBD1 (5 bases). V lost 4 bases and J 10 bases, leaving 15 bases between the germline ends. CDR3 size: 14 residues. Germline V gives CDR1 SGHDT, CDR2 YYEEEE. The DNA for the CDR3 is TGTGCCAGCAGCCACTGGACGGGGGGATCACCCCTCCACTTT. Translating gives CASSHWTGGSPLHF.

This clone was seen a single time. This sequence joins TRBV18 and TRBJ2-7, with 9 bases that match TRBD2. Trimming cost V 3 bases and J 5 bases; bases outside gene matches: 11. This CDR3 is 16 amino acids long. CDR1 KGHSH and CDR2 LQKENI come from the germline V gene. DNA of the CDR3: TGTGCCAGCTCACCCTCTGGGGCGGGGGGGCCCCACGAGCAGTACTTC. Its translation is CASSPSGAGGPHEQYF.

This clone appeared once. V usage is TRBV29-1 and J usage is TRBJ1-1; a weak D match, TRBD1 (5 bases). The V and J ends lost 6 bases and 0 bases respectively, with 14 bases between them. The CDR3 sequence is 14 residues long. Germline loops: CDR1 SQVTM, CDR2 ANQGSEA. The CDR3 DNA sequence: TGCAGCGTCACATTAGGGGCCATGAACACTGAAGCTTTCTTT. It is translated as CSVTLGAMNTEAFF.

The V and J genes are TRBV5-6 and TRBJ2-4; a possible D gene is TRBD1 (6 bases). Germline V gives CDR1 SGHDT, CDR2 YYEEEE. Trimming pared 0 bases from V and 7 bases from J, leaving 8 bases between. This CDR3 has 13 residues. The CDR3 DNA sequence: TGTGCCAGCAGCTTGGGCAGGGGTAACATTCAGTACTTC. Residues: CASSLGRGNIQYF.